This T cell receptor (beta chain) was documented in a study of T cell repertoires in cytomegalovirus infection. TCRdb fed the reads into MiXCR, producing one record per CDR3 protein. This sample has over 250,000 distinct CDR3 sequences, with about 20% found just once. Comment on this clonotype: Its antigen is as yet unknown.

The CDR3 has 15 residues. The J segment lost 6 bases and the V segment lost 0 bases, leaving 6 bases of the junction unmatched. Germline V gene lookup returns CDR1 SQVTM and CDR2 ANQGSEA. Sequencing used cultured PBMCs, obtained from culture after CMV antigen stimulation. V gene TRBV29-1 combines with J gene TRBJ2-1; 9 bases line up with TRBD1. The sequence derives from a human donor in good health (CMV status not recorded). Some clones in this sample may be carry-over from other donors' samples. Written as DNA, the CDR3 is TGCAGCGTTGAAGAGAGGGACAGGGCTCCCAATGAGCAGTTCTTC. Amino acid sequence: CSVEERDRAPNEQFF.